Listed below are T cell receptor beta chains from one sample, sequenced in a study of T cell repertoires in cytomegalovirus infection. TCRdb reprocessed the reads via MiXCR and lists one record per CDR3 protein. Seen here are 300,000 to 400,000 distinct CDR3 sequences, 15% to 20% observed once, and the top ten hold 7.5% to 9.5%. Sequenced: PBMCs. Receptors were obtained from a human donor in good health (CMV status not recorded). Some clones in this sample may be carry-over from other donors' samples. The CDR3 runs from the conserved cysteine through the conserved F or W.

TRBV3-1,CASSHERRYQETQYF
TRBV10-3,CAISGTVAGNTEAFF
TRBV12-3/TRBV12-4,CASTPQAGTVSGANVLTF
TRBV7-8,CASSQRQGPSYEQYF
TRBV29-1,CSVARWDTEAFF
TRBV4-3,CASSQEGTGGIYGYTF
TRBV12-3/TRBV12-4,CASSFGRETEAFF
TRBV7-2,CASSFSGGWGDTQYF
TRBV7-9,CASSLGGGVATNEKLFF
TRBV29-1,CSVEVGDRNSYNEQFF
TRBV7-2,CASSFLSGREQYF
TRBV7-9,CATSLGRDYEQYF
TRBV18,CASSPPPGFQPQHF
TRBV12-3/TRBV12-4,CASSLGSEGGSPLHF
TRBV11-2,CASSLSQGRGTNYVYTF
TRBV4-2,CASSQDIAGTGVFVTDTQYF
TRBV7-8,CASSLELGSAGANTGELFF
TRBV20-1,CSAPDTSTSGSWYNEQFF
TRBV4-2,CASSQEVYIRGGELFF
TRBV2,CASSGGGGMETQYF
TRBV28,CASSPRISNQPQHF
TRBV19,CASSLAGNVETQYF
TRBV7-6,CASSLAKLGQETQYF
TRBV10-3,CAIQGVGLSGNTEAFF
TRBV12-3/TRBV12-4,CASSPGRTEAFF
TRBV15,CATSRAAGDYGYTF
TRBV11-2,CASSPDRQYGYTF
TRBV7-2,CASSQGSRDGYTF
TRBV7-6,CASSLFGGGERGNEQFF
TRBV20-1,CSATRGSYEQYF
TRBV7-2,CASTDRLAKLGGQFF
TRBV5-1,CASSTGQGVAEAFF
TRBV7-2,CASSLIGSRDSSPYEQYF
TRBV2,CASSAAYSNQPQHF
TRBV7-8,CASRRRADEKLFF
TRBV7-9,CASSQDRGIRLGETQYF
TRBV12-3/TRBV12-4,CASRLQVSGNTIYF
TRBV7-2,CASSSGLAGLTDTQYF
TRBV5-6,CASSTTGSIYEQYF
TRBV4-1,CASSHGLVAGSRNEQFF
TRBV7-9,CASSPIRGLAGYTGELFF
TRBV7-2,CASSLGGGVAGNTIYF
TRBV6-2/TRBV6-3,CASSYLLRRAQYF
TRBV12-3/TRBV12-4,CASSFSRGIAEAFF
TRBV6-2/TRBV6-3,CASSGGAQRGNEQFF
TRBV7-8,CASSLVRTANYGYTF
TRBV29-1,CSVVWETQYF
TRBV10-3,CAIRNSGGATDTQYF
TRBV4-1,CASSQGGLAPEQYF
TRBV7-9,CASSLRSTGLSGNTIYF
TRBV11-2,CASSLLLGENTGELFF
TRBV10-3,CAISEPTQGSGANVLTF
TRBV28,CASSLLAEQPQHF